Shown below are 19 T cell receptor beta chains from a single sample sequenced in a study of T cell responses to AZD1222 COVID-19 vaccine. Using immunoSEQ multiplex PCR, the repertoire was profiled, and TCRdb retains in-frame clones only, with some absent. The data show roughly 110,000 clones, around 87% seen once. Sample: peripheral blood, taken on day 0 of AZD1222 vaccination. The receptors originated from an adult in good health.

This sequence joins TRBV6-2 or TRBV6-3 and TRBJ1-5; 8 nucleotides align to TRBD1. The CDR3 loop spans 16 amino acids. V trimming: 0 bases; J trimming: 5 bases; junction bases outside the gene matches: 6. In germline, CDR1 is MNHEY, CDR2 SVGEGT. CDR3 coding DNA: TGTGCCAGCAGTTACTCGAATACAGGGGGTTATCAGCCCCAGCATTTT. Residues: CASSYSNTGGYQPQHF.

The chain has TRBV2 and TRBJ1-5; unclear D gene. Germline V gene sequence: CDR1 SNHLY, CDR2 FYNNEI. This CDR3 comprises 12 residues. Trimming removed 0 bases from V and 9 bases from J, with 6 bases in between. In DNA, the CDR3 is TGTGCCAGCAGTGAAGCTGGGCGGCCCCAGCATTTT. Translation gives CASSEAGRPQHF.

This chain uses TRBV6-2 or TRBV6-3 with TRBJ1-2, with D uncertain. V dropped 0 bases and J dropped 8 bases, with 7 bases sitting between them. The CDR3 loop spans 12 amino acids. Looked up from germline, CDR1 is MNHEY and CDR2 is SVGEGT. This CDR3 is CASSYSGHGYTF. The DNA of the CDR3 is TGTGCCAGCAGTTACTCAGGGCACGGCTACACCTTC.

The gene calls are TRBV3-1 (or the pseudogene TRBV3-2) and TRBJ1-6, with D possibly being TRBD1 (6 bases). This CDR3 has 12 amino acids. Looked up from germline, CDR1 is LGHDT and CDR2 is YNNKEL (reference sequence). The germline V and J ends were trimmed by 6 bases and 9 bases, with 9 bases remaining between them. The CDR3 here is CASSKQGSPLHF. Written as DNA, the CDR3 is TGTGCCAGCAGTAAACAGGGTTCACCCCTCCACTTT.

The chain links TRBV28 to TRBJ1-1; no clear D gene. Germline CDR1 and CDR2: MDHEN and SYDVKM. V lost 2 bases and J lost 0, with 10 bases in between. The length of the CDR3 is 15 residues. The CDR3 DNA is TGTGCCAGCAGTTTACCCCTCTTAGTGAACACTGAAGCTTTCTTT. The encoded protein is CASSLPLLVNTEAFF.

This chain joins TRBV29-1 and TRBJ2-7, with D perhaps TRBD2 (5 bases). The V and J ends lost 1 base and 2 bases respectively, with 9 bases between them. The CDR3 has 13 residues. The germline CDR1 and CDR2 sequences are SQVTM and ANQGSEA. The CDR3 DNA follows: TGCAGCGTTGAAGGACTAAAAACCTACGAGCAGTACTTC. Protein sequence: CSVEGLKTYEQYF.

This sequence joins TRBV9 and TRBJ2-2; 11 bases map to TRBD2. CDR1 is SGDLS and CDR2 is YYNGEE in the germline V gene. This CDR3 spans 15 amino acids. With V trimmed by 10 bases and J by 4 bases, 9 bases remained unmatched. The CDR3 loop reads CASTAGLAVTGELFF. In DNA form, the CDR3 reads TGTGCCTCAACGGCGGGACTAGCGGTCACCGGGGAGCTGTTTTTT.

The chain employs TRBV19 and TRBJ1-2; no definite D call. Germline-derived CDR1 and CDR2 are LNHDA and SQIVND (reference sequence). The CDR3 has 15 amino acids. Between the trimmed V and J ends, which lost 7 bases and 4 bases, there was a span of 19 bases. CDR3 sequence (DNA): TGTGCCAGTACCCCGGGAGGTAAGACCGGCTATGGCTACACCTTC. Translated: CASTPGGKTGYGYTF.

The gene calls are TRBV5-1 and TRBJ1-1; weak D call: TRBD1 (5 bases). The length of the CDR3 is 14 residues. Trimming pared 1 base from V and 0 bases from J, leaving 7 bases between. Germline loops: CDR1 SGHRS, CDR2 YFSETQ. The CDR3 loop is CASSLWGLNTEAFF. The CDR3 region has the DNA TGCGCCAGCAGCTTGTGGGGGTTGAACACTGAAGCTTTCTTT.

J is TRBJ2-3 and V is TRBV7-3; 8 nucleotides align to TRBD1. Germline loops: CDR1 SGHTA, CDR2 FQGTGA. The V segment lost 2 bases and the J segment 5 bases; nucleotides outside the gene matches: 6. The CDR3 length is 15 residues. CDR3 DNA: TGTGCCAGCAGCTTACATGACAGGGGCCTAGATACGCAGTATTTT. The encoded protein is CASSLHDRGLDTQYF.

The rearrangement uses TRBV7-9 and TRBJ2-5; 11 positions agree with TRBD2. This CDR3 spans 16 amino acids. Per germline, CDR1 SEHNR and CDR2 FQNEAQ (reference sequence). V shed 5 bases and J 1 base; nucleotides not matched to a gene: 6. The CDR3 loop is CASSGGTSGIQETQYF. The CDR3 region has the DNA TGTGCCAGCAGCGGGGGGACTAGCGGTATCCAAGAGACCCAGTACTTC.

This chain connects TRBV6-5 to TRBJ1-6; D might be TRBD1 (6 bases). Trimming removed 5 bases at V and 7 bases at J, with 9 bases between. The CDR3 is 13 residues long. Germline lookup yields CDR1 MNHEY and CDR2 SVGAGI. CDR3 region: CASSQGNNSPLHF. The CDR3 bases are TGTGCCAGCAGTCAGGGGAACAATTCACCCCTCCACTTT.

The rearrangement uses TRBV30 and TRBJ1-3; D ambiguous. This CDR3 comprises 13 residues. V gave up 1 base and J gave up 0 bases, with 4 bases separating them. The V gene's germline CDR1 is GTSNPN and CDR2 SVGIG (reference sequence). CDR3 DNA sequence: TGTGCCTGGAGTGCCCTCTCTGGAAACACCATATATTTT. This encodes CAWSALSGNTIYF.

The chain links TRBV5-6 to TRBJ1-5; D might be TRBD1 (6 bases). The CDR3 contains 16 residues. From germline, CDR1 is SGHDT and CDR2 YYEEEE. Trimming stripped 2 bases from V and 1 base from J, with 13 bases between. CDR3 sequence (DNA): TGTGCCAGCAGCTTAGGCCGGGGGCAAAGCAATCAGCCCCAGCATTTT. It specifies CASSLGRGQSNQPQHF.

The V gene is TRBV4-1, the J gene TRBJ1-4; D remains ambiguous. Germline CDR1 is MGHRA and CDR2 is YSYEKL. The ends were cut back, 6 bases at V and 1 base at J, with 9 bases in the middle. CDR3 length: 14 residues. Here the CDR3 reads CASSPQETNEKLFF. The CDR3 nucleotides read TGCGCCAGCAGTCCCCAGGAAACTAATGAAAAACTGTTTTTT.

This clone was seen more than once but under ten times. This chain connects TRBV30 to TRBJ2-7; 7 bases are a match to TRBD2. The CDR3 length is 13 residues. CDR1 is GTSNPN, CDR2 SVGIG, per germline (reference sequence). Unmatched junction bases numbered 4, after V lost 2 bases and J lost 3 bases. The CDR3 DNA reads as TGTGCCTGGAGTCGGGGGGAAATCTACGAGCAGTACTTC. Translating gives CAWSRGEIYEQYF.

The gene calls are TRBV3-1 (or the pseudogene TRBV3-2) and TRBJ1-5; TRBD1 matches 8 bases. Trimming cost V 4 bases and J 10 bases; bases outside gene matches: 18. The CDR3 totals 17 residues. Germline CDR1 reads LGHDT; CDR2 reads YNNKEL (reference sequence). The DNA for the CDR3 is TGTGCCAGCAGCCCGCAATTTCCCGGGACAGGACTTCAACCCCAGCATTTT. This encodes CASSPQFPGTGLQPQHF.

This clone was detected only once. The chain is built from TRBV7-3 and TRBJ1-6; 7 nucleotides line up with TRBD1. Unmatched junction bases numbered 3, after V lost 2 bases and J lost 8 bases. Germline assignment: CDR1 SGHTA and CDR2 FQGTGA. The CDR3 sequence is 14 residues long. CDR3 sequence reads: CASSLGTAHSPLHF. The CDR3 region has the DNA TGTGCCAGCAGCTTAGGGACAGCTCATTCACCCCTCCACTTT. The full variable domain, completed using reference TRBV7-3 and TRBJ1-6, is GAGVSQTPSNKVTEKGKYVELRCDPISGHTALYWYRQSLGQGPEFLIYFQGTGAADDSGLPNDRFFAVRPEGSVSTLKIQRTERGDSAVYLCASSLGTAHSPLHFGNGTRLTVT.

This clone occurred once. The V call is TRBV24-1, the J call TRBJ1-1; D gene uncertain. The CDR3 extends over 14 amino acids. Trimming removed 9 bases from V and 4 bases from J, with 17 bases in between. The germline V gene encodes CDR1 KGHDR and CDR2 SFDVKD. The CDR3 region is CATSDVGLPTEAFF. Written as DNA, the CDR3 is TGTGCCACCTCTGATGTTGGGCTACCCACTGAAGCTTTCTTT.